A single sample is the source of the 6 T cell receptor beta chains below, sequenced in a study of T cells in Graves' hyperthyroidism and ophthalmopathy. Researchers amplified the TCR beta CDR3 regions from RNA transcripts. A set of HTBI primers served as the primers for a first-round RT-PCR of the TCR CDR3. TCRdb reanalysed the multiplex PCR reads using MiXCR and keeps one entry per CDR3 protein. This sample has a few hundred thousand distinct CDR3 sequences, with more than 45% found just once. Material for sequencing was peripheral blood or thyroid tissue (not recorded which). The receptors come from a woman under 30 with Graves' hyperthyroidism.

The J gene is TRBJ2-7, the V gene TRBV4-1; tentatively, D is TRBD1 or TRBD2 (5 bases each). Trimming left V 6 bases short and J 7 bases short, with 16 bases between. The CDR3 runs 13 residues. CDR1 is MGHRA, CDR2 YSYEKL, per germline. This CDR3 is CASRGRDQEEQYF. In DNA, the CDR3 is TGCGCCAGCAGGGGCAGGGACCAAGAGGAGCAGTACTTC.

This chain connects TRBV20-1 to TRBJ2-5, with 7 bases matching TRBD2. CDR3 size: 14 residues. Germline assignment: CDR1 DFQATT and CDR2 SNEGSKA (reference sequence). V trimming: 4 bases; J trimming: 0 bases; junction bases outside the gene matches: 5. CDR3 nucleotide sequence: TGCAGTGCTACCCAGCGGGAACACCAAGAGACCCAGTACTTC. Amino acid sequence: CSATQREHQETQYF.

The CDR3 DNA reads TGTGCCAGTTACCTAGGGGTAGCTGGAAACACCATATATTTT. It encodes CASYLGVAGNTIYF. V usage is TRBV11-1 and J usage is TRBJ1-3, with a tentative D call TRBD1 (5 bases). The V end lost 9 bases, the J end lost 2 bases, and 14 bases lay between the germline ends. Germline loops: CDR1 SGHAT, CDR2 FQDESV (reference sequence). The CDR3 is 14 residues long.

The CDR3 DNA is TGTGCCAGCAGCGTTCCCCCGAGCGTATCCCCGTGGGAGCAGTACTTC. Encoded protein: CASSVPPSVSPWEQYF. This chain connects TRBV13 to TRBJ2-7; D unresolved. V was trimmed by 5 bases and J by 7 bases, leaving 24 bases between them. The CDR3 contains 16 residues. Germline V gene lookup returns CDR1 PRHDT and CDR2 FYEKMQ (reference sequence). Supplemented by reference TRBV13 and TRBJ2-7, the full variable domain reads AAGVIQSPRHLIKEKRETATLKCYPIPRHDTVYWYQQGPGQDPQFLISFYEKMQSDKGSIPDRFSAQQFSDYHSELNMSSLELGDSALYFCASSVPPSVSPWEQYFGPGTRLTVT.

This clonotype was counted ten times or more. This chain uses TRBV20-1 with TRBJ1-5; the D is unclear. Germline V gene lookup returns CDR1 DFQATT and CDR2 SNEGSKA (reference sequence). Trimming took off 2 bases at V and 0 bases at J, with 5 bases between the two ends. The CDR3 sequence is 13 residues long. DNA of the CDR3: TGCAGTGCTAGAACGGATAGCAATCAGCCCCAGCATTTT. Its protein product is CSARTDSNQPQHF.

V and J are TRBV29-1 and TRBJ2-5; D is perhaps TRBD1 or TRBD2 (5 bases each). The V and J ends lost 4 bases and 11 bases respectively, with 26 bases between them. The CDR3 is made up of 15 amino acids. The germline V gene encodes CDR1 SQVTM and CDR2 ANQGSEA. This CDR3 is CSVGRDEGAYNEQYF. CDR3 nucleotides: TGCAGCGTTGGTAGGGACGAGGGCGCGTACAATGAGCAGTACTTC.